Following are 16 T cell receptor beta chains from one sample sequenced in a study of immune evolution from preneoplasia to lung adenocarcinoma. Data came from immunoSEQ multiplex PCR; TCRdb stores just in-frame clones and leaves some out. This table has some 10,000 clones, roughly 80% appearing once. Material for sequencing was FFPE normal lung tissue adjacent to the tumor. Receptors were obtained from a person in their sixties with lung adenocarcinoma. Some clones in this sample may be carry-over from other donors' samples.

The rearrangement links TRBV5-4 to TRBJ2-2; 14 nucleotides agree with TRBD2. The V gene end was trimmed by 4 bases and the J gene end by 1 base; junction bases not matched to a gene: 9. Germline lookup yields CDR1 SGHNT and CDR2 YYREEE (reference sequence). The CDR3 loop spans 19 amino acids. The CDR3 loop is CASSLLFGLAGGNTGELFF. The CDR3 bases are TGTGCCAGCAGCCTCTTATTTGGACTAGCGGGAGGGAACACCGGGGAGCTGTTTTTT.

The gene calls are TRBV15 and TRBJ2-7, with TRBD2 identical over 10 bases. Trimming removed 0 bases from V and 7 bases from J; junction bases left unmatched: 6. Germline V gene sequence: CDR1 LNHNV, CDR2 YYDKDF (reference sequence). The CDR3 extends over 15 amino acids. The CDR3 loop is CATSRDLGLASEQYF. As DNA, the CDR3 is TGTGCCACCAGCAGAGATTTGGGACTAGCGTCTGAGCAGTACTTC.

The chain is built from TRBV5-1 and TRBJ2-1; the D gene is possibly TRBD1 (5 bases). Germline CDR1 SGHRS, CDR2 YFSETQ. The V end lost 0 bases, the J end lost 2 bases, and 15 bases lay between the germline ends. The CDR3 is 17 amino acids. CDR3 nucleotides: TGCGCCAGCAGCTTGGCAACTTCGGTCAGGGCCTACAATGAGCAGTTCTTC. Protein product: CASSLATSVRAYNEQFF.

CDR3 bases: TGTGCCAGCAGTCCCATTGCGGTTTGGAACACCGGGGAGCTGTTTTTT. Translated, it gives CASSPIAVWNTGELFF. This chain joins TRBV27 and TRBJ2-2; no clear D gene. The CDR3 extends over 16 amino acids. Trimming took off 5 bases at V and 1 base at J, with 14 bases between the two ends. Germline V gene data show CDR1 as MNHEY and CDR2 as SMNVEV (reference sequence).

This chain uses TRBV6-4 with TRBJ1-5; D remains unclear. CDR1 and CDR2 from the germline V gene are MRHNA and SNTAGT. The V gene lost 3 bases and the J gene lost 8 bases, with 11 bases spanning the gap. This CDR3 is built from 13 residues. CDR3 protein: CASSEGPSKPQHF. The CDR3 nucleotides read TGTGCCAGCAGTGAAGGTCCCTCGAAGCCCCAGCATTTT.

The CDR3 loop reads CASSFSSGAYTGELFF. The CDR3 coding sequence is TGCGCCAGCAGCTTCTCATCAGGGGCTTACACCGGGGAGCTGTTTTTT. V usage is TRBV5-1 and J usage is TRBJ2-2, with a possible D match to TRBD1 (6 bases). V was shortened by 2 bases and J by 3 bases, with 14 bases between the two germline ends. The CDR3 consists of 16 residues. The V gene's germline CDR1 is SGHRS and CDR2 YFSETQ.

This clone was seen a single time. The gene calls are TRBV6-5 and TRBJ2-2, with D possibly TRBD2 on 5 matching bases. The CDR3 has 15 amino acids. The germline gives CDR1 MNHEY, CDR2 SVGAGI. V lost 7 bases and J 1 base, leaving 13 bases between the germline ends. The CDR3 coding sequence is TGTGCCAGCATGGTATCCGGGATGAACACCGGGGAGCTGTTTTTT. Amino acid sequence: CASMVSGMNTGELFF.

The rearrangement joins TRBV5-6 to TRBJ1-5; a possible D gene is TRBD1 (6 bases). There are 14 residues in the CDR3. The V end was cut by 2 bases, the J end by 7 bases, with 13 bases between. CDR1 is SGHDT, CDR2 YYEEEE, per germline. The CDR3 DNA is TGTGCCAGCAGCTTACAGGGTCCGGGACAGCCCCAGCATTTT. This sequence encodes CASSLQGPGQPQHF. Looking up the rest from reference TRBV5-6 and TRBJ1-5 gives the full variable domain: DAGVTQSPTHLIKTRGQQVTLRCSPKSGHDTVSWYQQALGQGPQFIFQYYEEEERQRGNFPDRFSGHQFPNYSSELNVNALLLGDSALYLCASSLQGPGQPQHFGDGTRLSIL.

The chain couples TRBV9 to TRBJ2-2, with 8 bases lining up with TRBD1. V trimming: 8 bases; J trimming: 1 base; junction bases outside the gene matches: 10. The CDR3 length is 16 residues. The germline gives CDR1 SGDLS, CDR2 YYNGEE. CDR3 loop: CASRKGQGLNTGELFF. DNA of the CDR3: TGTGCCAGTCGGAAAGGACAGGGATTGAACACCGGGGAGCTGTTTTTT.

This clone was detected once. J is TRBJ2-1 and V is TRBV27; 7 bases line up with TRBD1. Losses at the gene ends were 5 bases for V and 7 bases for J; bases not matched to a gene: 8. Germline CDR1 MNHEY, CDR2 SMNVEV (reference sequence). The CDR3 runs to 14 residues. This chain's CDR3 is CASSTGVVGNEQFF. The CDR3 DNA is TGTGCCAGCAGTACAGGGGTCGTCGGTAATGAGCAGTTCTTC.

The chain recombines TRBV10-3 with TRBJ2-2, with 7 bases matching TRBD1. The germline V gene encodes CDR1 ENHRY and CDR2 SYGVKD. V shed 6 bases and J 2 bases; nucleotides not matched to a gene: 9. CDR3 length equals 16 residues. CDR3: CAISAPDRDNTGELFF. The CDR3 nucleotides are TGTGCCATCAGCGCACCCGACAGGGACAACACCGGGGAGCTGTTTTTT.

The chain combines TRBV5-6 with TRBJ2-6; D is uncertain. The CDR3 consists of 15 residues. Germline V gene lookup returns CDR1 SGHDT and CDR2 YYEEEE. The germline V and J ends were trimmed by 0 bases and 0 bases, with 4 bases remaining between them. CDR3 residues: CASSLGASGANVLTF. The DNA for the CDR3 is TGTGCCAGCAGCTTGGGAGCCTCTGGGGCCAACGTCCTGACTTTC.

In nucleotides, the CDR3 is TGTGCCAGCAGCCCACCCCCCTCGGGCTGGAGCCAAGAGACCCAGTACTTC. Encoded protein: CASSPPPSGWSQETQYF. The rearrangement uses TRBV2 and TRBJ2-5; the D is unclear. V was trimmed by 6 bases and J by 1 base, leaving 21 bases between them. The V gene's germline CDR1 is SNHLY and CDR2 FYNNEI. The CDR3 is made up of 17 amino acids.

V and J are TRBV4-2 and TRBJ2-2; a possible D gene is TRBD2 (6 bases). Germline loops: CDR1 LGHNA, CDR2 YNFKEQ. This CDR3 spans 14 amino acids. The V gene lost 6 bases and the J gene lost 2 bases, with 10 bases spanning the gap. The CDR3 sequence is CASRGLQNTGELFF. CDR3 DNA sequence: TGTGCCAGCAGGGGACTCCAAAACACCGGGGAGCTGTTTTTT.

The rearrangement links TRBV7-2 to TRBJ1-1; no reliable D call. The germline V gene has CDR1 SGHTA and CDR2 FQGNSA. The CDR3 is 13 residues long. V was pared by 1 base and J by 8 bases, with 11 bases between. CDR3 loop: CASSLDAGGEAFF. The DNA for the CDR3 is TGTGCCAGCAGCTTAGATGCGGGAGGGGAAGCTTTCTTT. The full variable domain, with the rest looked up from reference TRBV7-2 and TRBJ1-1, is GAGVSQSPSNKVTEKGKDVELRCDPISGHTALYWYRQSLGQGLEFLIYFQGNSAPDKSGLPSDRFSAERTGGSVSTLTIQRTQQEDSAVYLCASSLDAGGEAFFGQGTRLTVV.

The chain is built from TRBV28 and TRBJ1-5; D remains unclear. Deletions cut 7 bases from V and 3 bases from J, with 13 bases between. Germline assignment: CDR1 MDHEN and CDR2 SYDVKM. The CDR3 runs to 14 residues. The CDR3 DNA reads as TGTGCCAGCACCAAAGGACGGTACAATCAGCCCCAGCATTTT. Protein: CASTKGRYNQPQHF.